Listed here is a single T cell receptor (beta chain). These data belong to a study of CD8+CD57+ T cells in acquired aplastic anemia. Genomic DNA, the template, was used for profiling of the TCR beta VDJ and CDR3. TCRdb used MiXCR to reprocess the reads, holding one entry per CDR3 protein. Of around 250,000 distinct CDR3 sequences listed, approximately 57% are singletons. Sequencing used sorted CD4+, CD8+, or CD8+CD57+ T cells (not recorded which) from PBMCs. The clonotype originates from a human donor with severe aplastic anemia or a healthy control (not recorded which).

The CDR3 region is CSARADREYEQYF. CDR3 nucleotide sequence: TGCAGTGCTAGAGCGGACAGGGAATACGAGCAGTACTTC. The chain couples TRBV20-1 to TRBJ2-7; 8 nucleotides line up with TRBD1. CDR1 and CDR2 (germline): DFQATT, SNEGSKA (reference sequence). V lost 1 base to trimming and J lost 4 bases; unmatched junction nucleotides: 3. The length of the CDR3 is 13 residues.